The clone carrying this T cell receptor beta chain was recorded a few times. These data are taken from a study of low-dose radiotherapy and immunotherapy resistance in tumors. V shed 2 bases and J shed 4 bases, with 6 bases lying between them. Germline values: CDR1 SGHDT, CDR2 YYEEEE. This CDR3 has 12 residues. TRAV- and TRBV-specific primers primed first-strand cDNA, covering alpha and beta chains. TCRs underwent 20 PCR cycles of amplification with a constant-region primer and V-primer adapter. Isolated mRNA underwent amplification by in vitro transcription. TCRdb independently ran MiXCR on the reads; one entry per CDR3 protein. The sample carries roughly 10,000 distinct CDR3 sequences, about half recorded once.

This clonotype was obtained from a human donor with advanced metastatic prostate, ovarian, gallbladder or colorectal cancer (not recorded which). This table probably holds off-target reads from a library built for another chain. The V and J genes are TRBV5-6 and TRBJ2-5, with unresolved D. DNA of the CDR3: TGTGCCAGCAGCTTTTCCCCAGAGACCCAGTACTTC. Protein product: CASSFSPETQYF.